Shown below are 20 T cell receptor beta chains from a single sample sequenced in a study of T cells and Merkel cell carcinoma outcomes. Profiling relied on immunoSEQ multiplex PCR, and the TCRdb table lists in-frame clones only, not all of them. Found here are 2,500 to 3,500 clones, about three quarters of them singletons; the top ten hold around a sixth. Sequencing input: tumor tissue from Merkel cell carcinoma. These receptors came from a human donor with Merkel cell carcinoma.

This CDR3 is CASSHLRERKLFF. The CDR3 nucleotides read TGTGCCAGCTCACACTTACGGGAGAGAAAACTGTTTTTT. V usage is TRBV18 and J usage is TRBJ1-4, with D uncertain. V lost 4 bases, J lost 10 bases, and 13 bases lay in between. Germline CDR1 is KGHSH and CDR2 is LQKENI. This CDR3 is 13 amino acids long.

J is TRBJ2-5 and V is TRBV19; D is possibly TRBD1 or TRBD2 (5 bases each). V dropped 7 bases and J dropped 5 bases, with 17 bases sitting between them. Germline CDR1 reads LNHDA; CDR2 reads SQIVND (reference sequence). The CDR3 runs 14 residues. The CDR3 loop is CASTVTGTGETQYF. Written as DNA, the CDR3 is TGTGCCAGTACCGTCACCGGGACGGGGGAGACCCAGTACTTC.

There are a few counts of this clone. The V call is TRBV7-9, the J call TRBJ2-5; a weak D match, TRBD2 (5 bases). Trimming removed 6 bases at V and 2 bases at J, with 10 bases between. The CDR3 covers 13 residues. The germline CDR1 and CDR2 sequences are SEHNR and FQNEAQ (reference sequence). The CDR3 loop reads CASSSGGQETQYF. The CDR3 DNA reads TGTGCCAGCAGTTCCGGAGGACAAGAGACCCAGTACTTC.

The CDR3 loop reads CASSQDDGYEQYF. The DNA for the CDR3 is TGCGCCAGCAGCCAAGACGACGGCTACGAGCAGTACTTC. This sequence joins TRBV4-3 and TRBJ2-7; D remains unclear. Per the germline V gene, CDR1 is LGHNA and CDR2 is YSLEER. V dropped 0 bases and J dropped 3 bases, with 6 bases sitting between them. The CDR3 has 13 amino acids.

This clone appeared once. The CDR3 loop is CAIKPQVSNYGYTF. The CDR3 nucleotides are TGTGCCATCAAGCCTCAGGTTTCTAACTATGGCTACACCTTC. The rearrangement links TRBV10-3 to TRBJ1-2; the D is unclear. The ends were cut back, 7 bases at V and 0 bases at J, with 12 bases in the middle. CDR1 and CDR2 from the germline V gene are ENHRY and SYGVKD. CDR3 length: 14 residues.

This clone is deemed large (0.1 to 1%). The chain combines TRBV5-4 with TRBJ2-5; D is uncertain. Germline V gene sequence: CDR1 SGHNT, CDR2 YYREEE (reference sequence). This CDR3 has 15 amino acids. Trimming pared 1 base from V and 0 bases from J, leaving 10 bases between. The CDR3: CASSLKVGDQETQYF. CDR3 coding DNA: TGTGCCAGCAGCTTGAAAGTTGGGGACCAAGAGACCCAGTACTTC.

This chain links TRBV28 with TRBJ2-7; tentatively, D is TRBD1 (5 bases). V gave up 2 bases and J gave up 4 bases, with 9 bases separating them. The CDR3 runs to 13 residues. Per germline, CDR1 MDHEN and CDR2 SYDVKM. CDR3 in amino acids: CASSLGAKYEQYF. CDR3 bases: TGTGCCAGCAGTTTAGGGGCAAAGTACGAGCAGTACTTC.

The chain employs TRBV5-1 and TRBJ1-1; D ambiguous. CDR1 is SGHRS and CDR2 is YFSETQ in the germline V gene. The ends were cut back, 0 bases at V and 0 bases at J, with 9 bases in the middle. The CDR3 is 15 residues long. As DNA, the CDR3 is TGCGCCAGCAGCTTGGCCTTAGGGTTGAACACTGAAGCTTTCTTT. It yields the protein CASSLALGLNTEAFF.

The DNA of the CDR3 is TGCGCCAGCAGTGACAGGGCCACTGAAGCTTTCTTT. It codes for CASSDRATEAFF. This chain joins TRBV10-1 and TRBJ1-1; possibly TRBD1 for D (5 bases). The CDR3 has 12 amino acids. Deletions cut 3 bases from V and 4 bases from J, with 6 bases between. From germline, CDR1 is WNHNN and CDR2 SYGVQD (reference sequence).

V usage is TRBV19 and J usage is TRBJ2-1; 11 bases match TRBD1. V was clipped by 5 bases and J by 7 bases; unmatched bases: 10. CDR1 and CDR2 from the germline V gene are LNHDA and SQIVND (reference sequence). This CDR3 is 16 amino acids long. The CDR3 nucleotides are TGTGCCAGTAGTTCGGGGACAGGGGGTAGTCGGAATGAGCAGTTCTTC. The encoded protein is CASSSGTGGSRNEQFF.

This clone showed up just a few times. The chain carries TRBV18 and TRBJ2-3; 7 bases map to TRBD2. V gave up 3 bases and J gave up 2 bases; unmatched junction bases: 5. The CDR3 sequence is 15 residues long. CDR1 is KGHSH and CDR2 is LQKENI in the germline V gene. CDR3 region: CASSPPAGITDTQYF. The CDR3 DNA is TGTGCCAGCTCACCCCCAGCGGGGATCACAGATACGCAGTATTTT.

The chain combines TRBV29-1 with TRBJ2-7; 7 positions match TRBD1. The CDR3 runs to 13 residues. Germline assignment: CDR1 SQVTM and CDR2 ANQGSEA. J gave up 0 bases and V 4 bases, and 3 bases lay outside the gene matches. The CDR3 DNA is TGCAGCGTTGTCCGGGACAGCTCCTACGAGCAGTACTTC. It specifies CSVVRDSSYEQYF.

The count of this clone is one. The chain has TRBV15 and TRBJ1-4, with D unresolved. The germline V and J ends were trimmed by 1 base and 7 bases, with 4 bases remaining between them. This CDR3 has 12 amino acids. Germline assignment: CDR1 LNHNV and CDR2 YYDKDF (reference sequence). Here the CDR3 reads CATSRVAEKLFF. In nucleotides, the CDR3 is TGTGCCACCAGCAGAGTAGCTGAAAAACTGTTTTTT.

The chain carries TRBV27 and TRBJ2-1; 12 positions agree with TRBD2. Germline loops: CDR1 MNHEY, CDR2 SMNVEV (reference sequence). The CDR3 length is 15 residues. The V and J ends lost 6 bases and 9 bases, in that order; junction bases with no gene match: 9. CDR3 coding DNA: TGTGCCAGCAGCGACCTACTAGCGGGGGGTTTTGAGCAGTTCTTC. It specifies CASSDLLAGGFEQFF.

The gene calls are TRBV5-1 and TRBJ2-1, with 7 bases matching TRBD2. The CDR3 is 15 amino acids. The germline gives CDR1 SGHRS, CDR2 YFSETQ. V lost 3 bases, J lost 2 bases, and 5 bases stayed unmatched. In DNA form, the CDR3 reads TGCGCCAGCAGCTCAGCGGGAACAACCTACAATGAGCAGTTCTTC. Its translation: CASSSAGTTYNEQFF.

V gene TRBV19 combines with J gene TRBJ2-1; possibly TRBD2 for D (6 bases). This CDR3 contains 13 residues. V shed 3 bases and J shed 6 bases, with 9 bases lying between them. Looked up from germline, CDR1 is LNHDA and CDR2 is SQIVND (reference sequence). In nucleotides, the CDR3 is TGTGCCAGTAGTATGGCTAGCGTCAATGAGCAGTTCTTC. Residues: CASSMASVNEQFF.

The V call is TRBV9, the J call TRBJ1-6; 8 nucleotides match TRBD1. Trimming removed 2 bases from V and 7 bases from J; junction bases left unmatched: 2. The CDR3 has 14 amino acids. Germline CDR1 SGDLS, CDR2 YYNGEE. DNA of the CDR3: TGTGCCAGCAGCGTCGGGACAGGAAATTCACCCCTCCACTTT. Its protein is CASSVGTGNSPLHF. Full variable domain (remainder filled in from reference TRBV9 and TRBJ1-6): DSGVTQTPKHLITATGQRVTLRCSPRSGDLSVYWYQQSLDQGLQFLIQYYNGEERAKGNILERFSAQQFPDLHSELNLSSLELGDSALYFCASSVGTGNSPLHFGNGTRLTVT.

This chain joins TRBV7-9 and TRBJ2-2; no definite D call. Trimming stripped 2 bases from V and 0 bases from J, with 4 bases between. CDR3 size: 14 residues. Germline V gene sequence: CDR1 SEHNR, CDR2 FQNEAQ (reference sequence). CDR3 bases: TGTGCCAGCAGCTTACTAGCGAACACCGGGGAGCTGTTTTTT. Translation: CASSLLANTGELFF.

The V and J genes are TRBV4-1 and TRBJ2-1; possibly TRBD1 for D (5 bases). V shed 1 base and J shed 6 bases, with 10 bases lying between them. CDR1 MGHRA and CDR2 YSYEKL come from the germline V gene. There are 14 residues in the CDR3. CDR3 DNA sequence: TGCGCCAGCAGCCAAGTCGCGACAGCCAATGAGCAGTTCTTC. Encoded protein: CASSQVATANEQFF.

The chain links TRBV25-1 to TRBJ2-1, with TRBD2 identical over 8 bases. V shed 7 bases and J 5 bases; nucleotides not matched to a gene: 13. The CDR3 extends over 16 amino acids. Per the germline V gene, CDR1 is MGHDK and CDR2 is SYGVNS. In DNA, the CDR3 is TGTGCCAGCATCGAACCCCCGGGGGGGCCTCACAATGAGCAGTTCTTC. The encoded protein is CASIEPPGGPHNEQFF.